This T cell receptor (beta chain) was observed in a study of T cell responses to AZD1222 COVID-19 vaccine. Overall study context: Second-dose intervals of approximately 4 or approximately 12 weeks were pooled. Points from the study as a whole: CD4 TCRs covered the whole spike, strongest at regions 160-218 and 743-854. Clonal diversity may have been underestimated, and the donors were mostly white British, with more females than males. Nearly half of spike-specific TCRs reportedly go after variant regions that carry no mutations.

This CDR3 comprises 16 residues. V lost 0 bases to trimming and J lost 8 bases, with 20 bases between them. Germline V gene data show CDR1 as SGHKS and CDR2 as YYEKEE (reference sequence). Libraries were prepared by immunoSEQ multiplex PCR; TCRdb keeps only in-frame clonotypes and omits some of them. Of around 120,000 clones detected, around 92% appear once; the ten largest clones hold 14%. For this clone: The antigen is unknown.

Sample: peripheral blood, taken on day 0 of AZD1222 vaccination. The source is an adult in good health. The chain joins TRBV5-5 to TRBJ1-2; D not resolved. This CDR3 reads CASSLELNWGYEGYTF. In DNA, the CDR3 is TGTGCCAGCAGCTTGGAGCTCAACTGGGGATATGAAGGCTACACCTTC.